This TCR beta chain was captured by sequencing in a study of shared clonotypes between healthy human individuals. In germline, CDR1 is MGHRA, CDR2 YSYEKL. With 0 bases removed from V and 8 bases from J, the gap between germline ends came to 17 bases. The CDR3 contains 17 residues. General study results and limits: Memory subsets had estimated richness that was generally smaller than that of naive subsets.

Replicate PCRs run on sorted subsets employed approximately 0.2 ug DNA, approximately 30,000 T cell genomes. Sequenced by immunoSEQ multiplex PCR; TCRdb stores in-frame clones only, minus some. The repertoire holds hundreds of thousands of clones, with 87% as singletons. The donors were adults (healthy and HIV-negative) with no recent acute infections or vaccinations. Turning to this clone: Its antigen is currently unknown.

The clonotype was recovered from a man in his late teens or twenties in good health. The chain uses TRBV4-1 and TRBJ1-6; possibly TRBD1 for D (5 bases). The sequenced sample consisted of memory CD8+ T cells sorted from blood. Stated subset: CD45RO+ cells pooled with CCR7-negative TemRA cells. CDR3 protein: CASSQDSGQGSYSPLHF. The CDR3 coding sequence is TGCGCCAGCAGCCAAGATTCGGGGCAGGGTTCCTATTCACCCCTCCACTTT.